The source of this T cell receptor (beta chain) is a study of CD8+ T cells in alopecia areata. Overall study results and limits: Scalp clonality, together with expanded CD8+ clones among the top 100, fell significantly with tofacitinib.

Treatment in this sample: oral pan-JAK inhibitor, 5-10 mg twice daily. Notes on this clone: Its antigen is as yet unknown.

Following RNA extraction, reverse transcription yielded cDNA that acted as the sequencing template. Assay: immunoSEQ multiplex PCR; the TCRdb copy retains only in-frame clones and omits some. Counted here are about 190,000 clones, 60% occurring once; the ten biggest clones make up approximately 0.7%. Trimming took 6 bases from V and 2 from J; bases not matched to a gene: 9. CDR3 length: 17 amino acids. Germline V lookup: CDR1 LNHDA, CDR2 SQIVND (reference sequence). This sample comprised CD4+ T cells sorted from blood, obtained at week 4, from a patient treated with tofacitinib. This receptor was obtained from a human donor with alopecia areata. The chain carries TRBV19 and TRBJ2-7, with TRBD2 identical over 14 bases. In DNA form, the CDR3 reads TGTGCCAGTAGCCTAACGATGGGACTAGCGGGAGCCTACGAGCAGTACTTC. Amino acids: CASSLTMGLAGAYEQYF.